This T cell receptor beta chain stems from a study of cytomegalovirus exposure and HLA in healthy donors. Turning to the study itself: The study placed 80% to 90% of its 398 genotyped donors in the Caucasian-associated ancestry cluster. Findings and limits, study-wide: Both high specificity and high sensitivity reportedly marked the classifier's diagnosis of cytomegalovirus status. Previously analyzed data showed that most TCR beta V segments were productive at a frequency of about 87% or about 30%. TCR beta V- and J-gene trimming, according to a later analysis, was linked to a missense DCLRE1C variant.

With regard to this clone: Its antigen is unidentified.

PCR involved 60 Vbeta and 13 Jbeta primers. TCRdb's copy holds only in-frame clones and misses some; the assay was immunoSEQ multiplex PCR. The profile shows roughly 200,000 clones, under 70% of them singletons. The V and J ends lost 1 base and 1 base respectively, with 17 bases between them. The CDR3 contains 18 residues. Looked up from germline, CDR1 is SGHVS and CDR2 is FQNEAQ. The TCR comes from a man in his forties in good health and CMV-seropositive. This chain links TRBV7-8 with TRBJ1-5; D perhaps matches TRBD1 (6 bases). Sequenced sample: PBMCs. The CDR3 DNA reads TGTGCCAGCAGCTTAGTTGGGTTATCCGGACAGAGCAATCAGCCCCAGCATTTT. Translating it yields CASSLVGLSGQSNQPQHF.